This section outlines one TCR beta chain sequence together with its context. Its antigen is not identified. There are 16 residues in the CDR3. Trimming took 5 bases from V and 3 from J; bases not matched to a gene: 9. Germline values: CDR1 KGHSH, CDR2 LQKENI. Treatment reported: roughly 19 received Ad26.COV2.S at low or high dose, single or two shots; a few received placebo; per-sample allocation not given. Each sample was drawn 63 days after the first injection (of vaccine or placebo). The vaccine antigen was prefusion-stabilized Wuhan SARS-CoV-2 spike. The data belong to a study of Ad26.COV2.S vaccination and SARS-CoV-2 variants. Study conclusions and caveats: Spike-specific TCR breadth was greater after Ad26.COV2.S than placebo.

The method was immunoSEQ multiplex PCR; TCRdb's version includes in-frame clones alone and lacks a portion of them. The sample has over 400,000 clones; roughly 88% are singletons. The V gene is TRBV18, the J gene TRBJ1-5, with 8 bases identical to TRBD1. The clonotype originates from a person aged 18-65 years who received the Ad26.COV2.S COVID-19 vaccine or a placebo. Sequenced here: peripheral blood, sampled in a trial of Ad26.COV2.S vaccine versus placebo. The DNA for the CDR3 is TGTGCCAGCTCATCTAATCGGGACAGGAACAATCAGCCCCAGCATTTT. As protein: CASSSNRDRNNQPQHF.